This T cell receptor beta chain was documented in a study of blood T cell repertoires in COVID-19. As for the study in general: Donors in the United States, Italy and Spain gave samples during acute or convalescent COVID-19. In each case, the material was cDNA or gDNA derived from T cells, B-cell-depleted T cells, or PBMCs.

Original analysis: Quantification of nucleated cells was approximated via reference gene primer amplification. Produced via immunoSEQ multiplex PCR; TCRdb's table is partial and in-frame only. D and trimming were read from the DNA, whereas the V and J calls and clone size are those reported in that table. This table holds some 160,000 clones, 75% to 85% found once. Sequencing was carried out using peripheral blood. This TCR derives from a woman between 45 and 60 years old with acute or convalescent COVID-19.

The DNA of the CDR3 is TGTGCCAGCAGACAGGGATCCTCTGGAAACACCATATATTTT. Protein: CASRQGSSGNTIYF. J is TRBJ1-3 and V is TRBV27; D might be TRBD1 (6 bases). This CDR3 is 14 amino acids long. Germline CDR1 MNHEY, CDR2 SMNVEV (reference sequence). Between the trimmed V and J ends, which lost 6 bases and 0 bases, there was a span of 9 bases.